This T cell receptor beta chain was found in a study of OX40 agonist ivuxolimab in advanced cancers. The overall study: Intravenous ivuxolimab was administered to patients every 2 weeks at 0.01 to 10 mg/kg. Overall study findings and caveats: Antigen specificity was not determined for the expanded peripheral T cells.

About this clone: No antigen is known for it.

TCRdb's table, derived via immunoSEQ multiplex PCR, lists solely in-frame clones and lacks some. The sample consists of roughly 45,000 clones, 70% to 90% of them appearing once. This CDR3 contains 14 residues. Germline V gene data show CDR1 as SEHNR and CDR2 as FQNEAQ (reference sequence). Trimming took off 6 bases at V and 5 bases at J, with 17 bases between the two ends. No patient had autoimmune disease or received systemic immunosuppression. The sample consisted of CD4+ or CD8+ T cells sorted from blood, taken in a trial of the OX40 agonist ivuxolimab. This clonotype was sampled from an adult with an advanced solid tumor such as melanoma, head and neck, liver or kidney cancer. The chain recombines TRBV7-9 with TRBJ2-7, with D perhaps matching TRBD1 or TRBD2 (5 bases each). CDR3 bases: TGTGCCAGCAGGGCGTCCCGGGGCCCGGACGAGCAGTACTTC. This gives the protein CASRASRGPDEQYF.